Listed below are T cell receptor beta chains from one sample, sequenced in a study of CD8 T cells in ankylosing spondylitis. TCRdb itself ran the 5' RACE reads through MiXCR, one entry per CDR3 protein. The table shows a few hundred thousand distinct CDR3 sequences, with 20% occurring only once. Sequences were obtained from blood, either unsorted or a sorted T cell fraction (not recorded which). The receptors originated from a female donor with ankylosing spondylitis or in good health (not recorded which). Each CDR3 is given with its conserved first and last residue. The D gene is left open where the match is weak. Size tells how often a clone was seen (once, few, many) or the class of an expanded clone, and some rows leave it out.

DNA: TGTGCCAGCTGCCCGGGACAGGCCCTCAATCAGCCCCAGCATTTT
CDR3: CASCPGQALNQPQHF
size: NA
J: TRBJ1-5
D: TRBD1
V: TRBV12-3/TRBV12-4

DNA: TGCAGTGCTAGAATCCGAACAGATACGCAGTATTTT
CDR3: CSARIRTDTQYF
size: many
J: TRBJ2-3
D: NA
V: TRBV20-1

DNA: TGCGCCAGCAGCTCACCTACTAGCGGCGCCTACGAGCAGTACTTC
CDR3: CASSSPTSGAYEQYF
size: few
J: TRBJ2-7
D: TRBD2
V: TRBV5-1

DNA: TGCAGTGCTAGAGTTTTCTCCCACAATGAGCAGTTCTTC
CDR3: CSARVFSHNEQFF
size: NA
J: TRBJ2-1
D: NA
V: TRBV20-1

DNA: TGCGCCAGCAGCTTCCGGACTAGCGGGGGTCCCAGCTCCTACAATGAGCAGTTCTTC
CDR3: CASSFRTSGGPSSYNEQFF
size: few
J: TRBJ2-1
D: TRBD2
V: TRBV5-1

DNA: TGCAGCGCACACAGGGGGGACAATGAGCAGTTCTTC
CDR3: CSAHRGDNEQFF
size: NA
J: TRBJ2-1
D: TRBD1
V: TRBV29-1

DNA: TGTGCCAGCAGAGACAGGTTCACAGATACGCAGTATTTT
CDR3: CASRDRFTDTQYF
size: NA
J: TRBJ2-3
D: NA
V: TRBV28

DNA: TGTGCCAGCAGCCTCAATCTAGGAGAAGCTTCACCCCTCCACTTT
CDR3: CASSLNLGEASPLHF
size: few
J: TRBJ1-6
D: NA
V: TRBV3-1

DNA: TGTGCCAGCAAATGGGACCTGAACACCGGGGAGCTGTTTTTT
CDR3: CASKWDLNTGELFF
size: many
J: TRBJ2-2
D: NA
V: TRBV6-1

DNA: TGTGCCAGCGGTACAGGGACTTACAATGAGCAGTTCTTC
CDR3: CASGTGTYNEQFF
size: NA
J: TRBJ2-1
D: NA
V: TRBV6-2/TRBV6-3

DNA: TGTGCCAGCAGTTCCCTTCCCCGGACAGGGGGCCACGAGCAGTACTTC
CDR3: CASSSLPRTGGHEQYF
size: few
J: TRBJ2-7
D: TRBD1
V: TRBV27

DNA: TGCAGCGTTTTCTGGGGGGACACTGAAGCTTTCTTT
CDR3: CSVFWGDTEAFF
size: NA
J: TRBJ1-1
D: NA
V: TRBV29-1

DNA: TGTGCCAGCAGCTTAGGAGGGACTAGCGGGAGAAATGAGCAGTTCTTC
CDR3: CASSLGGTSGRNEQFF
size: few
J: TRBJ2-1
D: TRBD2
V: TRBV11-2

DNA: TGTGCCAGCAGCTCAGGACAGCTAGCCGGGCCCCAGCATTTT
CDR3: CASSSGQLAGPQHF
size: NA
J: TRBJ1-5
D: NA
V: TRBV5-8

DNA: TGTGCCAGCAGTGCCCCGGGACTAGCGGGAGGAGGTGAGCAGTTCTTC
CDR3: CASSAPGLAGGGEQFF
size: NA
J: TRBJ2-1
D: TRBD2
V: TRBV12-3/TRBV12-4

DNA: TGCGCCAGCAGCGCCCTCGGCAGGGGAGCGGATACGCAGTATTTT
CDR3: CASSALGRGADTQYF
size: few
J: TRBJ2-3
D: NA
V: TRBV4-3

DNA: TGTGCCAGCAGCCAAGGACTAGCTGTGAACACCGGGGAGCTGTTTTTT
CDR3: CASSQGLAVNTGELFF
size: few
J: TRBJ2-2
D: TRBD2
V: TRBV4-2

DNA: TGTGCCAGCAGTCAATTAAGCTCCTACAATGAGCAGTTCTTC
CDR3: CASSQLSSYNEQFF
size: NA
J: TRBJ2-1
D: NA
V: TRBV2

DNA: TGTGCCAGCACCCCCCACGGCGGGGGCACAGATACGCAGTATTTT
CDR3: CASTPHGGGTDTQYF
size: NA
J: TRBJ2-3
D: NA
V: TRBV6-2/TRBV6-3

DNA: TGTGCCAGCAGCGGAAAACAGGGGCGGACTGAAGCTTTCTTT
CDR3: CASSGKQGRTEAFF
size: few
J: TRBJ1-1
D: TRBD1
V: TRBV9

DNA: TGTGCCAGCAGTTACCGGGGGCGGTCCGGTGAAATCAATGAGCAGTTCTTC
CDR3: CASSYRGRSGEINEQFF
size: NA
J: TRBJ2-1
D: NA
V: TRBV6-2/TRBV6-3

DNA: TGTGCCAGCAGACTGGTAACGAACAGAGAAGCTTTCTTT
CDR3: CASRLVTNREAFF
size: NA
J: TRBJ1-1
D: NA
V: TRBV11-2

DNA: TGCGCCAGCAGCCCCTTACCGACAGGGGCCAGCAATCAGCCCCAGCATTTT
CDR3: CASSPLPTGASNQPQHF
size: NA
J: TRBJ1-5
D: TRBD1
V: TRBV5-1

DNA: TGTGCCAGCAGCTCACTAGCGGGACTCACAGATACGCAGTATTTT
CDR3: CASSSLAGLTDTQYF
size: NA
J: TRBJ2-3
D: TRBD2
V: TRBV13

DNA: TGCGCCAGCTCCGACGGAGGGAATTCACCCCTCCACTTT
CDR3: CASSDGGNSPLHF
size: few
J: TRBJ1-6
D: NA
V: TRBV10-1

DNA: TGTGCCAGCAGCCCCGCTATCGGGAGGGGCACCTACAATGAGCAGTTCTTC
CDR3: CASSPAIGRGTYNEQFF
size: NA
J: TRBJ2-1
D: TRBD2
V: TRBV7-6

DNA: TGTGCCAGCAGCTTAGTGTTCCGGCGAGCTGGAGGGAATGAGCAGTTCTTC
CDR3: CASSLVFRRAGGNEQFF
size: NA
J: TRBJ2-1
D: NA
V: TRBV11-2

DNA: TGTGCCAGCAGTCCCGGACGGACTATCTATGGCTACACCTTC
CDR3: CASSPGRTIYGYTF
size: many
J: TRBJ1-2
D: NA
V: TRBV6-1

DNA: TGCAGTGCTAAGGTATACAATGAGCAGTTCTTC
CDR3: CSAKVYNEQFF
size: many
J: TRBJ2-1
D: NA
V: TRBV20-1

DNA: TGTGCCAGCAGCCAAGATTTGGTTAGCGGGAGTATACATGAGCAGTTCTTC
CDR3: CASSQDLVSGSIHEQFF
size: NA
J: TRBJ2-1
D: TRBD2
V: TRBV3-1

DNA: TGTGCCTGGAGCACTGGGGGCAAACGGTTCTTC
CDR3: CAWSTGGKRFF
size: many
J: TRBJ2-1
D: NA
V: TRBV30

DNA: TGTGCCAGCACTAGACAGGGAGGTAGCACTGAAGCTTTCTTT
CDR3: CASTRQGGSTEAFF
size: few
J: TRBJ1-1
D: TRBD1
V: TRBV12-3/TRBV12-4

DNA: TGCGCCAGCAGCTTGGGACTGGGAGCTAACTATGGCTACACCTTC
CDR3: CASSLGLGANYGYTF
size: NA
J: TRBJ1-2
D: NA
V: TRBV5-1